The T cell receptor (beta chain) described here comes from a study of siplizumab effects on memory and regulatory T cells. V was pared by 2 bases and J by 8 bases, with 1 base of the junction left unmatched. The CDR3 has 14 amino acids. Looked up from germline, CDR1 is SEHNR and CDR2 is FQNEAQ (reference sequence). TCRdb's table, derived via immunoSEQ multiplex PCR, lists solely in-frame clones and lacks some. The sample carries 95,000 to 110,000 clones, approximately 93% recorded once. The chain joins TRBV7-9 to TRBJ2-1; TRBD2 matches at 12 bases. The source is a human donor in good health. Sequences were obtained from Tregs sorted from blood. The CDR3 reads CASSLRLAGDEQFF. Written as DNA, the CDR3 is TGTGCCAGCAGCTTAAGACTAGCGGGAGATGAGCAGTTCTTC.